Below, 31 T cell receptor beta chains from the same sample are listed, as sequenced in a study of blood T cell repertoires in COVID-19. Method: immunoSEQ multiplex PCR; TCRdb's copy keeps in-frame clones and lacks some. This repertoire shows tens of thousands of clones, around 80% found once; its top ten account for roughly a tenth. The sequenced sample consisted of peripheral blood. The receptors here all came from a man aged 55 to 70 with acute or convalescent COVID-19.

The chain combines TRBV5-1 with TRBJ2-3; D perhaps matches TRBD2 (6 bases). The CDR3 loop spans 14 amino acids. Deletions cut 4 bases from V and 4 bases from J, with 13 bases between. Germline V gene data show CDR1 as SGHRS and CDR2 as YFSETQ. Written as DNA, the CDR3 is TGCGCCAGCAGCACCTCGACTAGTTCAGATACGCAGTATTTT. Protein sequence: CASSTSTSSDTQYF.

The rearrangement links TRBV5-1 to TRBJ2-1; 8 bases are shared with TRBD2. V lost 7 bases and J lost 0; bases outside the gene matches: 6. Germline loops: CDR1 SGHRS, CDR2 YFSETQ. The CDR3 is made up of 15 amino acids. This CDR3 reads CASARTSGSYNEQFF. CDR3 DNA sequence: TGCGCCAGCGCCAGAACTAGCGGCTCCTACAATGAGCAGTTCTTC.

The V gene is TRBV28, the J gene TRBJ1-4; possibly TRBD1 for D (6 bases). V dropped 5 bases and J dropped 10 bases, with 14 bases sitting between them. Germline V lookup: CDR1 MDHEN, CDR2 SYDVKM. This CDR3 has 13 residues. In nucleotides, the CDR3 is TGTGCCAGCAGTGGGACGGACAGTGGAAAACTGTTTTTT. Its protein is CASSGTDSGKLFF.

CDR3 coding DNA: TGTGCCAGCGAGGGGACAGGGTGGTCTGGAAACACCATATATTTT. It codes for CASEGTGWSGNTIYF. V gene TRBV2 combines with J gene TRBJ1-3; TRBD1 agrees at 9 bases. The CDR3 consists of 15 residues. The V gene end was trimmed by 8 bases and the J gene end by 1 base; junction bases not matched to a gene: 6. Germline V gene sequence: CDR1 SNHLY, CDR2 FYNNEI.

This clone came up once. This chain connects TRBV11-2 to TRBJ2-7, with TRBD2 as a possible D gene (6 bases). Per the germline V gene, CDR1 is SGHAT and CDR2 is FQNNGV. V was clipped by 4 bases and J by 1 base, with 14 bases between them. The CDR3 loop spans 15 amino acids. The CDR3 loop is CASSYQVGGSYEQYF. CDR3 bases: TGTGCCAGCAGCTATCAAGTCGGGGGATCCTACGAGCAGTACTTC.

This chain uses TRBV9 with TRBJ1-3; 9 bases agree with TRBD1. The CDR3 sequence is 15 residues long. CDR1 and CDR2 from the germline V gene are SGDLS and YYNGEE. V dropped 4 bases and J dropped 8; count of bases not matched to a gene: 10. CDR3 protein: CASSPGDRDFDTIYF. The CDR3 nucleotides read TGTGCCAGCAGCCCGGGGGACAGGGATTTTGACACCATATATTTT.

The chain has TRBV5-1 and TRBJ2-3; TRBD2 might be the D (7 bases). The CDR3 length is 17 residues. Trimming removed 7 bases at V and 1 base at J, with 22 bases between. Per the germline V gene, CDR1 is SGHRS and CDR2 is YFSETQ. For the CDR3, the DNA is TGCGCCAGCCACCGAGGGGGGGCCGGAGCTGGCACAGATACGCAGTATTTT. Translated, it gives CASHRGGAGAGTDTQYF.

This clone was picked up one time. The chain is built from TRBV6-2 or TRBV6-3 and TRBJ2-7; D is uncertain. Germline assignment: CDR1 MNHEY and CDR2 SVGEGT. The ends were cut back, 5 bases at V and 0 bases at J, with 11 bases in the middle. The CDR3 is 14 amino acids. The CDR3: CASSGFQVSYEQYF. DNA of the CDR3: TGTGCCAGCAGTGGGTTTCAGGTCTCCTACGAGCAGTACTTC.

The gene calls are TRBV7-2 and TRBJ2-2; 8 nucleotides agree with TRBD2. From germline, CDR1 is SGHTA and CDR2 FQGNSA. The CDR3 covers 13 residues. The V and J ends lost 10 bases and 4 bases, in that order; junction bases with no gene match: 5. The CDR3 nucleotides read TGTGCCACAGCGGGGGCGGTCACCGGGGAGCTGTTTTTT. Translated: CATAGAVTGELFF. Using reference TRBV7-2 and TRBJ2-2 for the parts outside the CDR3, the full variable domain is GAGVSQSPSNKVTEKGKDVELRCDPISGHTALYWYRQSLGQGLEFLIYFQGNSAPDKSGLPSDRFSAERTGGSVSTLTIQRTQQEDSAVYLCATAGAVTGELFFGEGSRLTVL.

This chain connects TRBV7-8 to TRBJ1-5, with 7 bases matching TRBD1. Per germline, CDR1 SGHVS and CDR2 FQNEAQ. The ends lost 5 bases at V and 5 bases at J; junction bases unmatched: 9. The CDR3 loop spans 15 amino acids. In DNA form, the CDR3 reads TGTGCCAGCAGCACGCAGTGGGACAGCGATCAGCCCCAGCATTTT. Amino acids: CASSTQWDSDQPQHF. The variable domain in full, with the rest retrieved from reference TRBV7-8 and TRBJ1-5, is GAGVSQSPRYKVAKRGQDVALRCDPISGHVSLFWYQQALGQGPEFLTYFQNEAQLDKSGLPSDRFFAERPEGSVSTLKIQRTQQEDSAVYLCASSTQWDSDQPQHFGDGTRLSIL.

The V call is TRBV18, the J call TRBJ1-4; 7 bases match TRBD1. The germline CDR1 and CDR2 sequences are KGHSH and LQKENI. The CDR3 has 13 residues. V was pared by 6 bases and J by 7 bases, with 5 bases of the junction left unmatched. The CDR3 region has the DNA TGTGCCAGCTCGCAACAGGGGAGTGAAAAACTGTTTTTT. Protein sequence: CASSQQGSEKLFF.

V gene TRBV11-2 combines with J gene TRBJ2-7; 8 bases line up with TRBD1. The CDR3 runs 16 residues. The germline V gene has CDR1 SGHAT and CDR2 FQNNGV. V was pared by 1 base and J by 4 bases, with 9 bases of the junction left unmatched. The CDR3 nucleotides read TGTGCCAGCAGCTTAGCATGGGCAGGGGGCGGGTACGAGCAGTACTTC. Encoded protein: CASSLAWAGGGYEQYF.

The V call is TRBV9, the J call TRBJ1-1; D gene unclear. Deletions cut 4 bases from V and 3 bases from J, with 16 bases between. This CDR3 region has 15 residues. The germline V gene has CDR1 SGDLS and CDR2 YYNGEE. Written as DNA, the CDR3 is TGTGCCAGCAGCTCCCTTGGAGCGGGGTACACTGAAGCTTTCTTT. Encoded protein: CASSSLGAGYTEAFF. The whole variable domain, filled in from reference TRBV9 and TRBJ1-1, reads DSGVTQTPKHLITATGQRVTLRCSPRSGDLSVYWYQQSLDQGLQFLIQYYNGEERAKGNILERFSAQQFPDLHSELNLSSLELGDSALYFCASSSLGAGYTEAFFGQGTRLTVV.

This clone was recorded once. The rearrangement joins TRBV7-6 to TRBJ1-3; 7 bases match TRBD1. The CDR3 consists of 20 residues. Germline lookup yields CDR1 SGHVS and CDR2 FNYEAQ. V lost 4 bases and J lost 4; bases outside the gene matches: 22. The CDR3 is CASSSRPVGGTVGLGNTIYF. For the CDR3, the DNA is TGTGCCAGCAGCTCCCGACCGGTTGGGGGGACAGTGGGCCTAGGAAACACCATATATTTT.

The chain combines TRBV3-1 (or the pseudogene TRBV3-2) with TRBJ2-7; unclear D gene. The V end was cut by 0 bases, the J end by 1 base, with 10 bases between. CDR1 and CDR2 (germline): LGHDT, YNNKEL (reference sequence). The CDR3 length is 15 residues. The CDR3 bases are TGTGCCAGCAGCCAAGAGCCTAATTTGTCCTACGAGCAGTACTTC. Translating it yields CASSQEPNLSYEQYF.

The CDR3 is CASSQTTGSREKLFF. The CDR3 DNA is TGTGCCAGCAGCCAAACGACAGGGAGCAGGGAAAAACTGTTTTTT. The chain uses TRBV3-1 (or the pseudogene TRBV3-2) and TRBJ1-4; TRBD1 agrees at 7 bases. The V and J ends lost 2 bases and 8 bases, in that order; junction bases with no gene match: 8. Germline CDR1 and CDR2: LGHDT and YNNKEL (reference sequence). The CDR3 has 15 residues.

As DNA, the CDR3 is TGTGCCAGTAGTTCGACCGGGGGGCCAGGCGAGACCCAGTACTTC. It codes for CASSSTGGPGETQYF. The rearrangement joins TRBV19 to TRBJ2-5, with D perhaps matching TRBD2 (7 bases). This CDR3 contains 15 residues. V was pared by 5 bases and J by 5 bases, with 18 bases between. CDR1 LNHDA and CDR2 SQIVND come from the germline V gene (reference sequence).

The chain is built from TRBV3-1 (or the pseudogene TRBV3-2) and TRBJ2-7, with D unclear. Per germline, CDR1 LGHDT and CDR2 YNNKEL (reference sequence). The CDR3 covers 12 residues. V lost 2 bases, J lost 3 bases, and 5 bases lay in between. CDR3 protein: CASSQTDYEQYF. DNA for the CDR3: TGTGCCAGCAGCCAAACAGACTACGAGCAGTACTTC.

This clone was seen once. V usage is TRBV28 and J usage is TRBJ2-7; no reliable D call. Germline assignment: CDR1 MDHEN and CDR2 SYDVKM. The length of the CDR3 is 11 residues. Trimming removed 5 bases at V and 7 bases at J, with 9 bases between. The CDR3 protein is CASSGEVEQYF. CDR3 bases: TGTGCCAGCAGTGGAGAGGTAGAGCAGTACTTC.

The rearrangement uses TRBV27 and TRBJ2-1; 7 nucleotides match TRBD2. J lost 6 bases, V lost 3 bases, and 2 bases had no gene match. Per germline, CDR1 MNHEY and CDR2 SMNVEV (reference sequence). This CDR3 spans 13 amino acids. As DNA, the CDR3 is TGTGCCAGCAGTTTCCAGCGGGGCAATGAGCAGTTCTTC. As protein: CASSFQRGNEQFF.

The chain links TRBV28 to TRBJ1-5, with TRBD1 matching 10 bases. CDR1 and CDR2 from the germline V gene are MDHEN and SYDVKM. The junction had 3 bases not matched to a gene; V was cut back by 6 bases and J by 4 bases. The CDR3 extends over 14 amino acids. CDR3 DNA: TGTGCCAGCAGGGGGACAGGGGATAATCAGCCCCAGCATTTT. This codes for CASRGTGDNQPQHF.

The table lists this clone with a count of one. The CDR3 nucleotides read TGTGCCAGCAGTTACCCCACCCGGGAGCCTAACTATGGCTACACCTTC. It yields the protein CASSYPTREPNYGYTF. This chain uses TRBV6-6 with TRBJ1-2; unclear D gene. Trimming took off 2 bases at V and 0 bases at J, with 13 bases between the two ends. Germline values: CDR1 MNHNY, CDR2 SVGAGI (reference sequence). The CDR3 spans 16 residues.

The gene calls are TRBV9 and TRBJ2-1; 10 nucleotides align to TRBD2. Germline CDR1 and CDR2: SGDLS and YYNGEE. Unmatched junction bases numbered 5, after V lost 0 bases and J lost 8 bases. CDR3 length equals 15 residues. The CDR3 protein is CASSVDQREGDEQFF. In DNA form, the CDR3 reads TGTGCCAGCAGCGTAGATCAGCGGGAGGGCGATGAGCAGTTCTTC. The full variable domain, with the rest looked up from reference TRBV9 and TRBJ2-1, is DSGVTQTPKHLITATGQRVTLRCSPRSGDLSVYWYQQSLDQGLQFLIQYYNGEERAKGNILERFSAQQFPDLHSELNLSSLELGDSALYFCASSVDQREGDEQFFGPGTRLTVL.

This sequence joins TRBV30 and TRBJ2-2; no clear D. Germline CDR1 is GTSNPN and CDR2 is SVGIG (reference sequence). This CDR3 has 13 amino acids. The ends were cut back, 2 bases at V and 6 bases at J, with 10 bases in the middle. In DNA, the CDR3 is TGTGCCTGGAGTAACGGGTGGGCCGGGGAGCTGTTTTTT. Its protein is CAWSNGWAGELFF.

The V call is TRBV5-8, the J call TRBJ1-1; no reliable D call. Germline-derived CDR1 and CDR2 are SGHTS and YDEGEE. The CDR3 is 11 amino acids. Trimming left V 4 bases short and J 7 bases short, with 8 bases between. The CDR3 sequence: CASSLWSEAFF. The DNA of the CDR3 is TGTGCCAGCAGCCTCTGGAGTGAAGCTTTCTTT.

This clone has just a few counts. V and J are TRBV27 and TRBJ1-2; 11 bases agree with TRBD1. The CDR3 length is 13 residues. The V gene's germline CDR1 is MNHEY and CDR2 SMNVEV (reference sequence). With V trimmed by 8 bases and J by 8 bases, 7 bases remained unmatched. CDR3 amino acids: CASRGTGGSGYTF. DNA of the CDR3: TGTGCCAGCCGAGGGACAGGGGGATCCGGCTACACCTTC.

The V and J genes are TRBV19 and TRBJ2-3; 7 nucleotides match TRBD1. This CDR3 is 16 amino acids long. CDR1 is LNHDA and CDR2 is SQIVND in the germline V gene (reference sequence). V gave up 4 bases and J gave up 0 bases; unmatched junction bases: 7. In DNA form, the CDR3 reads TGTGCCAGTAGTACTTACGGCAGGGGGAGCACAGATACGCAGTATTTT. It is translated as CASSTYGRGSTDTQYF.

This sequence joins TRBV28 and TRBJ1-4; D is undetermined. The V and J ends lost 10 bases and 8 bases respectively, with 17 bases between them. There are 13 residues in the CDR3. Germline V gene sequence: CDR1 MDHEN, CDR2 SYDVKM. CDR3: CATLLLAGEKLFF. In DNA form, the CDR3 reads TGTGCCACCCTACTTTTGGCCGGGGAAAAACTGTTTTTT.

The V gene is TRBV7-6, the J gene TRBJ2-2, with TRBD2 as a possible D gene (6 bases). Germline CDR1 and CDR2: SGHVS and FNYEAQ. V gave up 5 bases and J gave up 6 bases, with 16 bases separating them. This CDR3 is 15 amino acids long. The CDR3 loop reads CASSAYVLASGELFF. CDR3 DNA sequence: TGTGCCAGCAGCGCCTATGTACTAGCTTCCGGGGAGCTGTTTTTT.

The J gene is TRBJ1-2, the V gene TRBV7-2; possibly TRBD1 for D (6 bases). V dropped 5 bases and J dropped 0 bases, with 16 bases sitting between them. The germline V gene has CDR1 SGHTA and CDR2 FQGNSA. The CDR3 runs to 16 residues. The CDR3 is CASSPDSGLSNYGYTF. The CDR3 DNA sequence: TGTGCCAGCAGCCCGGACAGCGGACTGTCTAACTATGGCTACACCTTC.

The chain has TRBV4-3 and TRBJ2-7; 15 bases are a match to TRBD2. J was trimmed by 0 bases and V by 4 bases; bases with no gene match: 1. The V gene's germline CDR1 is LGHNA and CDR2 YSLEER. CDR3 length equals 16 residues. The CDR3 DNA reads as TGCGCCAGCAGCCCGGGACTAGCGGGAGGCTCCTACGAGCAGTACTTC. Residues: CASSPGLAGGSYEQYF.